This paragraph reports one T cell receptor beta chain. This clonotype came up a few times. Its antigen is still unknown. There are no base qualities to consult, and no much larger clone falls within one base. The library was obtained by PCR. For sequencing, an Illumina HiSeq 2500 was employed. TCR library preparation used molecular barcoding, with unique molecular identifiers applied to normalize quantification of the TCRbeta repertoire. Using fastp trimming at Q25 and MiXCR clonotype assembly, TCRdb reanalyzed the public sequencing data and kept in-frame beta chains. When rows share a CDR3 protein, they turn into one entry using the most common DNA and genes. This sample is represented by 700,000 to 850,000 distinct CDR3 sequences; roughly 16% of them were singletons. The ten top clones hold around 5% of the sample. This sample is drawn from a study of T-cell reconstitution after alpha-beta-depleted transplantation in children (dated by TCRdb to about 2016). Context from the whole study: Using TCR repertoire profiling, the study followed T-cell immune reconstitution in a quantitative way in children after TCRalphabeta/CD19-depleted allogeneic hematopoietic cell transplantation.

Read against the paper, the sample's treatment or condition label means: allogeneic hematopoietic cell transplantation with graft depleted of TCRalphabeta T cells and CD19 B cells. Transplant recipients were children who received TCRalphabeta/CD19-depleted allogeneic hematopoietic cell grafts. Paper-wide results and their limitations: In some patients, the high TCRbeta diversity seen at day 60 was put down to recipient T cells and intrathymic progenitors that had survived conditioning. Over the following months the frequencies of hyperexpanded clones went down, and after one year T-cell counts and TCRbeta diversity were mostly credited to newly produced T cells. About two months after transplant, the apparently early recovery of alphabetaT-cell counts reportedly depended on just several hundred clones that had expanded rapidly and came from non-depleted graft cells.

The CDR3 has 16 amino acids, counting the end cysteine and phenylalanine. The retained sequence is limited to the CDR3, 48 bases, with the frame set at the first base. Trimmed from V: 2 bases; trimmed from J: 3 bases; junction bases lacking a gene match: 7. The V and J segments used are TRBV12-3 or TRBV12-4 and TRBJ2-1; 7 middle bases align to TRBD2. This material consisted of PBMCs, mostly from graft donor cells, taken 360 days after TCRalphabeta/CD19-depleted stem cell transplant. The receptor was isolated from a male patient aged 10-17 years who had a stem cell transplant for acute lymphoblastic leukemia, so the T cells may come from the graft donor. DNA sequence: TGTGCCAGCAGTTTACCGGTTGGGACTATCTACAATGAGCAGTTCTTC. Its translation reads: CASSLPVGTIYNEQFF.